This T cell receptor (beta chain) derives from a study of shared clonotypes between healthy human individuals. Overall study results and limits: Naive subsets typically showed greater estimated richness than memory subsets.

This CDR3 has 16 amino acids. CDR1 is SGHDT and CDR2 is YYEEEE in the germline V gene. V shed 7 bases, J shed 0 bases, and the junction held 12 bases outside the gene matches. Sequencing used immunoSEQ multiplex PCR; TCRdb keeps in-frame clones, though not all of them. Among tens of thousands of clones listed, around 57% were seen once. This clone has a single count. The antigen remains undetermined. This rearrangement joins TRBV5-6 to TRBJ1-2, with 7 bases fitting TRBD1. The receptor was derived from a man under 40 in good health. Sequencing was performed on memory CD8+ T cells sorted from blood. The subset was: CD45RO+ cells pooled with CCR7-negative TemRA cells. CDR3 in DNA: TGTGCCAGCGGAACCCCCGGGACAGCCACTAACTATGGCTACACCTTC. This gives the protein CASGTPGTATNYGYTF.